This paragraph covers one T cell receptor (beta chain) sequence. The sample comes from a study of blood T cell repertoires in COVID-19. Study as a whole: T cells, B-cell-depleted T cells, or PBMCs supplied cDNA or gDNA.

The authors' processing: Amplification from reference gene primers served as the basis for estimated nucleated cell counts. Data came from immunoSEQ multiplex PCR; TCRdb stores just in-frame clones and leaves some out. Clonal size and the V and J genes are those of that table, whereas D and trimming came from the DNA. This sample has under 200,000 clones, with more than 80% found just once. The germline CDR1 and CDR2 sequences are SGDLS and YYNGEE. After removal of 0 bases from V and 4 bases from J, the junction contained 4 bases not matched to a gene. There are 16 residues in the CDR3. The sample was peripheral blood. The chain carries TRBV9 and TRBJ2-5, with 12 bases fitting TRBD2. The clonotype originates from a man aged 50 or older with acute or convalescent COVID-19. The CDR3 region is CASSVVPTSGRETQYF. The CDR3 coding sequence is TGTGCCAGCAGCGTAGTGCCGACTAGCGGGAGAGAGACCCAGTACTTC.